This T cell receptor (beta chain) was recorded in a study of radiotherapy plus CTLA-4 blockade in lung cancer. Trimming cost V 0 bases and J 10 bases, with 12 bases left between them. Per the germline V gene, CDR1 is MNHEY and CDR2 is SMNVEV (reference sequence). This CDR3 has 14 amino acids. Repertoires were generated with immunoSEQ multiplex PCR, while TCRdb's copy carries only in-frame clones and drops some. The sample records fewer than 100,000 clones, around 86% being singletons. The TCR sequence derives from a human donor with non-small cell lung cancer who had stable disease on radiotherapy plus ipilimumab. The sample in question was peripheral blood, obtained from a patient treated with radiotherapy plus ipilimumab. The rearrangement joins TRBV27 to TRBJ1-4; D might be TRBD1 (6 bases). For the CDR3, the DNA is TGTGCCAGCAGTTTATCGGGGGCTCATGGAAAACTGTTTTTT. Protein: CASSLSGAHGKLFF.